Shown below are 10 T cell receptor beta chains from a single sample sequenced in a study of T-cell memory formation after mild COVID-19. TCRdb ran MiXCR on the 5' RACE reads and lists one entry per CDR3 protein. The sample lists 150,000 or so distinct CDR3 sequences, roughly 30% occurring once. Sequencing was carried out using PBMCs or a T cell subset sorted from them (not recorded which). These receptors came from an adult woman who had mild COVID-19 (a few samples of this study predate the infection). Cell type and time point are not known.

The rearrangement uses TRBV5-1 and TRBJ2-5, with D perhaps matching TRBD1 (6 bases). Germline CDR1 SGHRS, CDR2 YFSETQ. The CDR3 covers 13 residues. Trimming cost V 2 bases and J 2 bases, with 7 bases left between them. The CDR3 here is CASSFGQQETQYF. As DNA, the CDR3 is TGCGCCAGCAGCTTCGGACAGCAAGAGACCCAGTACTTC.

This clonotype has a handful of counts. The rearrangement uses TRBV27 and TRBJ2-1; TRBD2 is a possible D gene (6 bases). V lost 0 bases and J lost 3, with 6 bases in between. This CDR3 contains 14 residues. Germline CDR1 reads MNHEY; CDR2 reads SMNVEV (reference sequence). Written as DNA, the CDR3 is TGTGCCAGCAGTTTATCGGAGGGCTACAATGAGCAGTTCTTC. Translated: CASSLSEGYNEQFF.

The chain carries TRBV24-1 and TRBJ2-7; unclear D gene. CDR1 is KGHDR and CDR2 is SFDVKD in the germline V gene. The CDR3 consists of 14 residues. V was cut by 2 bases and J by 2 bases, with 9 bases left in between. CDR3 nucleotide sequence: TGTGCCACCAGTGATTCCAGGAAAGCCTACGAGCAGTACTTC. It yields the protein CATSDSRKAYEQYF.

J is TRBJ2-7 and V is TRBV29-1; no clear D. V was clipped by 6 bases and J by 3 bases, with 12 bases between them. This CDR3 is built from 12 residues. Germline assignment: CDR1 SQVTM and CDR2 ANQGSEA. CDR3 nucleotides: TGCAGCGTGTCTCAGGTTGGCTACGAGCAGTACTTC. This translates into CSVSQVGYEQYF.

The chain links TRBV4-1 to TRBJ2-1; 9 bases agree with TRBD2. The V gene's germline CDR1 is MGHRA and CDR2 YSYEKL. The CDR3 loop spans 17 amino acids. V was clipped by 3 bases and J by 4 bases; unmatched bases: 10. The CDR3 sequence: CASSQRALAGGYNEQFF. The CDR3, as DNA: TGCGCCAGCAGCCAGAGGGCATTGGCGGGGGGGTACAATGAGCAGTTCTTC.

This rearrangement joins TRBV4-1 to TRBJ2-7; 11 bases fit TRBD2. CDR1 and CDR2 from the germline V gene are MGHRA and YSYEKL. The V and J ends lost 9 bases and 3 bases, in that order; junction bases with no gene match: 7. The CDR3 is made up of 14 amino acids. The CDR3 spells CASSLAGGYYEQYF. Written as DNA, the CDR3 is TGCGCCAGTAGTCTAGCGGGGGGCTACTACGAGCAGTACTTC.

This chain joins TRBV15 and TRBJ1-5, with 7 bases fitting TRBD1. The CDR3 runs 16 residues. The V gene's germline CDR1 is LNHNV and CDR2 YYDKDF (reference sequence). With 1 base clipped from V and 5 bases from J, the junction kept 8 bases outside the gene matches. The CDR3 DNA is TGTGCCACCAGCAGAGTTGGGGGACAGCTCCATCAGCCCCAGCATTTT. The encoded protein is CATSRVGGQLHQPQHF.

The V call is TRBV7-9, the J call TRBJ1-1, with D perhaps matching TRBD1 (5 bases). The CDR3 has 12 amino acids. V lost 1 base to trimming and J lost 10 bases, with 10 bases between them. The V gene's germline CDR1 is SEHNR and CDR2 FQNEAQ (reference sequence). In DNA form, the CDR3 reads TGTGCCAGCAGCTTAGGCGGGGGGTCAGCTTTCTTT. Translating gives CASSLGGGSAFF.

The chain recombines TRBV3-1 with TRBJ2-1; 8 bases match TRBD2. The CDR3 covers 18 residues. J lost 5 bases, V lost 0 bases, and 12 bases had no gene match. Looked up from germline, CDR1 is LGHDT and CDR2 is YNNKEL (reference sequence). The CDR3, as DNA: TGTGCCAGCAGCCAAGATCGCATTAGGCTAGCGGGTGACAATGAGCAGTTCTTC. It translates to CASSQDRIRLAGDNEQFF.

Comment on this clonotype: One junction end does not reproduce the germline sequence, and a read error may be involved. The chain joins TRBV20-1 to TRBJ1-2; weak D call: TRBD1 (6 bases). This CDR3 has 10 residues. Per germline, CDR1 DFQATT and CDR2 SNEGSKA (reference sequence). The CDR3 sequence: CSARAYRVLF. In DNA form, the CDR3 reads TGCAGTGCTAGAGCCTACAGGGTCCTCTTC.